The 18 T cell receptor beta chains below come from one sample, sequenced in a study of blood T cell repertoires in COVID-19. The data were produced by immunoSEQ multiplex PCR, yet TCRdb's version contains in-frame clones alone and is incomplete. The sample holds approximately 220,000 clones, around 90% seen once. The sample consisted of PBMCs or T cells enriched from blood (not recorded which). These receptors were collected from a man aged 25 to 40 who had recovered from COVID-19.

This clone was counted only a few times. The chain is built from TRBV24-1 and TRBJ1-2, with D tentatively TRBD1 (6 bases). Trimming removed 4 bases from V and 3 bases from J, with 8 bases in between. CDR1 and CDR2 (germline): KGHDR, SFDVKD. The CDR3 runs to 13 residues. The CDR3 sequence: CATSEAGDYGYTF. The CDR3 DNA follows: TGTGCCACCAGTGAAGCAGGGGACTATGGCTACACCTTC.

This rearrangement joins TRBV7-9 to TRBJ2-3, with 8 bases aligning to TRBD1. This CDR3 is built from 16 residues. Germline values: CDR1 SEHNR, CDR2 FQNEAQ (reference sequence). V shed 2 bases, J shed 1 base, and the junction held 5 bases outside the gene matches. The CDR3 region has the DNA TGTGCCAGCAGCTTATCAGGGGGCGTTGGCACAGATACGCAGTATTTT. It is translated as CASSLSGGVGTDTQYF.

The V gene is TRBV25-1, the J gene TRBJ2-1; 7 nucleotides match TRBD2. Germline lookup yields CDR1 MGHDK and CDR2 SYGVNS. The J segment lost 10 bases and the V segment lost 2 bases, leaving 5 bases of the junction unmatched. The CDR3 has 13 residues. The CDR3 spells CASSEIWEGEQFF. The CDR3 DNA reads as TGTGCCAGCAGTGAAATCTGGGAGGGGGAGCAGTTCTTC.

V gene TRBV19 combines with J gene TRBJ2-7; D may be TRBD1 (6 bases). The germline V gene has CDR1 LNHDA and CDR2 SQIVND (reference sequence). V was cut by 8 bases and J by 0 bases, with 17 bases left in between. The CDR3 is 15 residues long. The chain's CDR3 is CASCAQGESSYEQYF. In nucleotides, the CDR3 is TGTGCCAGTTGCGCACAGGGCGAGAGCTCCTACGAGCAGTACTTC.

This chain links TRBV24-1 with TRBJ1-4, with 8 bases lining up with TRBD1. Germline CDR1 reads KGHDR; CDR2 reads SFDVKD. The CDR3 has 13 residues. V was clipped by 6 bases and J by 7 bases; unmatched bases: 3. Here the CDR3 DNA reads TGTGCCACCAGTTGGACAGGGCCTGAAAAACTGTTTTTT. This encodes CATSWTGPEKLFF.

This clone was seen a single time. CDR3 sequence reads: CASRGGYRTDTQYF. DNA for the CDR3: TGTGCCAGCAGGGGGGGGTACCGCACAGATACGCAGTATTTT. The V and J genes are TRBV27 and TRBJ2-3; 7 nucleotides agree with TRBD2. V dropped 6 bases and J dropped 1; count of bases not matched to a gene: 4. The germline CDR1 and CDR2 sequences are MNHEY and SMNVEV (reference sequence). CDR3 length: 14 amino acids.

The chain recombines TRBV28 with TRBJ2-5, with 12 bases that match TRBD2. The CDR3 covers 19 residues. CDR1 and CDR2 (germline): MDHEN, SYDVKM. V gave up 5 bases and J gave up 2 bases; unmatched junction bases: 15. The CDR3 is CASSPHRPSGRASQETQYF. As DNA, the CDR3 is TGTGCCAGCAGTCCCCACCGCCCTAGCGGGAGGGCCTCGCAAGAGACCCAGTACTTC.

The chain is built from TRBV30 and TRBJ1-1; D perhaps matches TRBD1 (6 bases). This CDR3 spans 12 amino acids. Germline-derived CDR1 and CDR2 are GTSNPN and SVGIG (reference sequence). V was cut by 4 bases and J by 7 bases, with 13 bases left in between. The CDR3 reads CAWTSGVSEAFF. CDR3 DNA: TGTGCCTGGACCTCAGGGGTTAGTGAAGCTTTCTTT.

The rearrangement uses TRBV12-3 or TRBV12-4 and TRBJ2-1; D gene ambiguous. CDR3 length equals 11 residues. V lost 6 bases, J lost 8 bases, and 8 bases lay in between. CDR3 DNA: TGTGCCAGCAGCCCTAACTATGAGCAGTTCTTC. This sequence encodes CASSPNYEQFF.

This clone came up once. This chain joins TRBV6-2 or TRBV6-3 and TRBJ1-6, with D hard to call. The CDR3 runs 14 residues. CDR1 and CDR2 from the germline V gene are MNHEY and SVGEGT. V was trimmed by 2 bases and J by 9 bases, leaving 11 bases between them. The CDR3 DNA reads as TGTGCCAGCAGTTACGGCACAGTTGGTTCACCCCTCCACTTT. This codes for CASSYGTVGSPLHF.

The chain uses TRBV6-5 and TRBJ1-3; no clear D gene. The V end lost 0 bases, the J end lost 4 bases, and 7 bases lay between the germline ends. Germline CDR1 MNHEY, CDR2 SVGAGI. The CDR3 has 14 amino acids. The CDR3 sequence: CASSYSSLGNTIYF. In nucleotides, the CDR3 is TGTGCCAGCAGTTACTCGTCCCTGGGAAACACCATATATTTT.

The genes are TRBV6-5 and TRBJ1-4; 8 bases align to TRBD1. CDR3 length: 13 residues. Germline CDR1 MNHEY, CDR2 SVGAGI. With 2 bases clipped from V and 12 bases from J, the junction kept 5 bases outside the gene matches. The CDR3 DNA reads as TGTGCCAGCAGTTACCAGGACAGGGAACAACTGTTTTTT. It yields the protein CASSYQDREQLFF.

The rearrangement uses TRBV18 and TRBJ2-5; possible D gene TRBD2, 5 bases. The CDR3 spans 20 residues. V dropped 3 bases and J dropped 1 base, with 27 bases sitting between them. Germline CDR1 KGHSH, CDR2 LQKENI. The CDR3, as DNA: TGTGCCAGCTCACCCCTTCCCCGGCCGTGGGAGAATTTTGTCCAAGAGACCCAGTACTTC. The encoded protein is CASSPLPRPWENFVQETQYF.

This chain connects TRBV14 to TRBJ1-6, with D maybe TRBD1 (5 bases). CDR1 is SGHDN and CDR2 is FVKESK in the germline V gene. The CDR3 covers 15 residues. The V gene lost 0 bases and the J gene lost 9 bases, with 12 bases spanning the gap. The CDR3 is CASSQDGGKGSPLHF. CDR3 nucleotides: TGTGCCAGCAGCCAAGACGGGGGGAAAGGTTCACCCCTCCACTTT.

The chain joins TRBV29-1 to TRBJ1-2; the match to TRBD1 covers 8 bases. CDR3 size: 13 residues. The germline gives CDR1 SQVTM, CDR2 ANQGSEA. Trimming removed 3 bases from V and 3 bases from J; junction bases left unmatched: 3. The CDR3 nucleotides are TGCAGCGTTGAGGACAGGGTTCACTATGGCTACACCTTC. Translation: CSVEDRVHYGYTF.

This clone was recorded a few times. The chain's CDR3 is CASSSDRGDTGELFF. In nucleotides, the CDR3 is TGTGCCAGCAGCTCTGACAGGGGGGACACCGGGGAGCTGTTTTTT. V gene TRBV28 combines with J gene TRBJ2-2; 9 nucleotides line up with TRBD1. The CDR3 is made up of 15 amino acids. Losses at the gene ends were 6 bases for V and 3 bases for J; bases not matched to a gene: 5. Germline CDR1 MDHEN, CDR2 SYDVKM.

Written as DNA, the CDR3 is TGTGCCAGTTCGACTCCGGGACTAGCGGGAGGGCCGATGTTCGACAATGAGCAGTTCTTC. This translates into CASSTPGLAGGPMFDNEQFF. This chain links TRBV19 with TRBJ2-1, with TRBD2 matching over 16 bases. The CDR3 loop spans 20 amino acids. V gave up 8 bases and J gave up 5 bases; unmatched junction bases: 18. Germline loops: CDR1 LNHDA, CDR2 SQIVND (reference sequence).

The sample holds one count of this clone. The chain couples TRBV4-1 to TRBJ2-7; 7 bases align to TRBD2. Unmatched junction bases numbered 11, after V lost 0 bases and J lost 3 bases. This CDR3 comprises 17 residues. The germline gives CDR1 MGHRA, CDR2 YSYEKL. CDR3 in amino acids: CASSQEAGPGRNYEQYF. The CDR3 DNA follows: TGCGCCAGCAGCCAAGAAGCGGGGCCAGGGCGGAACTACGAGCAGTACTTC.